The 7 T cell receptor beta chains given below trace back to one sample, sequenced in a study of CD8 T cells in Susac syndrome. RNA amounts of roughly 0.45 to 1 ug underwent reverse transcription with random hexamers. TCRdb independently ran MiXCR on the immunoSEQ multiplex PCR reads; one entry per CDR3 protein. The sample lists 150,000 to 200,000 distinct CDR3 sequences; approximately 94% were seen once. The material sequenced was CD4+ T cells from PBMCs. These receptors all stem from a human donor in good health.

The chain couples TRBV18 to TRBJ2-1; TRBD1 is a possible D gene (5 bases). V lost 5 bases and J lost 1, with 9 bases in between. Germline V gene sequence: CDR1 KGHSH, CDR2 LQKENI. The CDR3 consists of 14 residues. The CDR3 spells CASSGQGSYNEQFF. In DNA, the CDR3 is TGTGCCAGCTCAGGGCAGGGATCCTACAATGAGCAGTTCTTC.

The chain combines TRBV29-1 with TRBJ2-3, with 7 bases that match TRBD1. Germline assignment: CDR1 SQVTM and CDR2 ANQGSEA. This CDR3 has 12 residues. After removal of 7 bases from V and 5 bases from J, the junction contained 6 bases not matched to a gene. The CDR3 DNA sequence: TGCAGCGGCGACAGGGCGGGAGATACGCAGTATTTT. Translating gives CSGDRAGDTQYF.

V and J are TRBV5-1 and TRBJ1-1; 7 bases are a match to TRBD1. V was clipped by 2 bases and J by 1 base; unmatched bases: 11. The CDR3 has 17 residues. The V gene's germline CDR1 is SGHRS and CDR2 YFSETQ. CDR3 DNA sequence: TGCGCCAGCAGCTTACTAACGTCCGGGACAGCGAACACTGAAGCTTTCTTT. Protein sequence: CASSLLTSGTANTEAFF.

The chain links TRBV5-8 to TRBJ2-7; 7 nucleotides agree with TRBD1. Germline-derived CDR1 and CDR2 are SGHTS and YDEGEE. The CDR3 totals 13 residues. The trim removed 2 bases at V and 7 bases at J, leaving 6 bases unmatched. This CDR3 is CASSFSGTVEQYF. As DNA, the CDR3 is TGTGCCAGCAGCTTTTCCGGGACAGTTGAGCAGTACTTC.

The chain has TRBV18 and TRBJ2-5; D not certain. The CDR3 sequence is 12 residues long. Per the germline V gene, CDR1 is KGHSH and CDR2 is LQKENI. Trimming pared 2 bases from V and 5 bases from J, leaving 6 bases between. CDR3 in amino acids: CASSPNGETQYF. The CDR3 DNA reads TGTGCCAGCTCACCAAATGGGGAGACCCAGTACTTC.

The genes are TRBV4-2 and TRBJ2-7; D may correspond to TRBD1 or TRBD2 (7 bases each). This CDR3 region has 17 residues. Trimming took 3 bases from V and 1 from J, leaving 19 bases between them. CDR1 is LGHNA and CDR2 is YNFKEQ in the germline V gene. The CDR3 DNA sequence: TGTGCCAGCAGCCATGGGAGGGGGCCCGGGTCATCCTACGAGCAGTACTTC. It specifies CASSHGRGPGSSYEQYF.

This chain links TRBV18 with TRBJ2-3, with D unclear. Germline CDR1 KGHSH, CDR2 LQKENI. Trimming cost V 1 base and J 4 bases, with 9 bases left between them. The CDR3 is 14 amino acids. The CDR3 region is CASSPRTDSDTQYF. DNA of the CDR3: TGTGCCAGCTCACCACGAACAGACTCAGATACGCAGTATTTT.